Below, 19 T cell receptor beta chains from the same sample are listed, as sequenced in a study of cytomegalovirus exposure and HLA in healthy donors (dated by TCRdb to 2016 to 2017). The protocol used for the library was the immunoSEQ multiplex PCR assay. The multiplex PCR relied on a mix of 60 forward primers for TCR Vbeta segments and 13 reverse primers for TCR Jbeta segments. What TCRdb holds here is the immuneACCESS table cut down to in-frame rearrangements. Part of the clones is not present; checked against another copy, under half of the missing clones reflect an unresolved V gene, and the others are unexplained. Present in this sample are 220,000 or so clones, more than 75% of which were seen just once. The ten largest clones add up to less than 3% of the sample. The specimen was PBMCs. These receptors all come from a woman between 40 and 50 years old in good health and CMV-seronegative.

This clone was recorded a few times. The CDR3 DNA is TGCGCCAGCAGCTCGGGACACGAAAGGGAAAAACTGTTTTTT. Its protein is CASSSGHEREKLFF. The chain carries TRBV5-1 and TRBJ1-4, with TRBD1 as a possible D gene (6 bases). V was clipped by 3 bases and J by 8 bases, with 14 bases between them. The CDR3 is 14 amino acids. Germline CDR1 reads SGHRS; CDR2 reads YFSETQ. The full variable domain, completed using reference TRBV5-1 and TRBJ1-4, is KAGVTQTPRYLIKTRGQQVTLSCSPISGHRSVSWYQQTPGQGLQFLFEYFSETQRNKGNFPGRFSGRQFSNSRSEMNVSTLELGDSALYLCASSSGHEREKLFFGSGTQLSVL.

The J gene is TRBJ2-5, the V gene TRBV5-4; maybe TRBD1 (6 bases). The CDR3 spans 14 residues. V was shortened by 6 bases and J by 7 bases, with 19 bases between the two germline ends. Per the germline V gene, CDR1 is SGHNT and CDR2 is YYREEE (reference sequence). The CDR3 sequence: CASTQTGAGGTQYF. The CDR3 DNA reads as TGTGCCAGCACCCAGACAGGCGCTGGAGGGACCCAGTACTTC.

The chain links TRBV5-1 to TRBJ2-3, with 12 bases matching TRBD2. Germline V lookup: CDR1 SGHRS, CDR2 YFSETQ. This CDR3 spans 16 amino acids. V shed 2 bases and J 5 bases; nucleotides not matched to a gene: 6. The CDR3 DNA follows: TGCGCCAGCAGCTTTGGACTAGCGGGAATCTTAGATACGCAGTATTTT. Translating gives CASSFGLAGILDTQYF.

CDR3 region: CASSATGQAHSPLHF. The CDR3 DNA sequence: TGCGCCAGCAGCGCAACGGGACAGGCTCATTCACCCCTCCACTTT. The chain combines TRBV5-1 with TRBJ1-6, with 8 bases matching TRBD1. From germline, CDR1 is SGHRS and CDR2 YFSETQ. V was pared by 4 bases and J by 8 bases, with 8 bases of the junction left unmatched. The CDR3 contains 15 residues. The full variable domain, completed using reference TRBV5-1 and TRBJ1-6, is KAGVTQTPRYLIKTRGQQVTLSCSPISGHRSVSWYQQTPGQGLQFLFEYFSETQRNKGNFPGRFSGRQFSNSRSEMNVSTLELGDSALYLCASSATGQAHSPLHFGNGTRLTVT.

The chain recombines TRBV7-2 with TRBJ2-4; 7 nucleotides match TRBD2. The CDR3 extends over 17 amino acids. J was trimmed by 0 bases and V by 1 base; bases with no gene match: 6. The germline CDR1 and CDR2 sequences are SGHTA and FQGNSA. The CDR3 spells CASSLGGSGLAKNIQYF. In DNA, the CDR3 is TGTGCCAGCAGCTTAGGAGGTAGCGGGCTAGCCAAAAACATTCAGTACTTC.

The CDR3 spells CASSSRTSGSYNEQFF. DNA of the CDR3: TGTGCCAGCAGTTCCCGGACTAGCGGATCTTACAATGAGCAGTTCTTC. The chain recombines TRBV6-5 with TRBJ2-1; 10 bases agree with TRBD2. The CDR3 covers 16 residues. The V and J ends lost 4 bases and 4 bases, in that order; junction bases with no gene match: 7. CDR1 MNHEY and CDR2 SVGAGI come from the germline V gene.

This clone has only a few counts. The genes are TRBV19 and TRBJ2-1, with no clear D. V lost 3 bases to trimming and J lost 4 bases, with 7 bases between them. The CDR3 is 13 amino acids. Germline loops: CDR1 LNHDA, CDR2 SQIVND (reference sequence). CDR3 DNA sequence: TGTGCCAGTAGTATCGAGGATTACAATGAGCAGTTCTTC. Encoded protein: CASSIEDYNEQFF.

The chain couples TRBV30 to TRBJ1-3, with D perhaps TRBD1 (5 bases). The CDR3 is 15 amino acids. V lost 5 bases to trimming and J lost 0 bases, with 14 bases between them. Germline V gene data show CDR1 as GTSNPN and CDR2 as SVGIG (reference sequence). The CDR3 coding sequence is TGTGCCTGGGTGACAATGACAGCCTCTGGAAACACCATATATTTT. Its protein product is CAWVTMTASGNTIYF.

On this clone itself: Compared with germline, one end of the junction differs, possibly owing to a read error. The genes are TRBV27 and TRBJ2-3, with D possibly matching TRBD2 (6 bases). Per germline, CDR1 MNHEY and CDR2 SMNVEV (reference sequence). This CDR3 comprises 12 residues. The CDR3 DNA is TGTGCCAGCAGTTTATATGGCGGGACGCCCTCTTTT. Protein: CASSLYGGTPSF.

The chain has TRBV27 and TRBJ2-3; 8 nucleotides match TRBD2. V trimming: 3 bases; J trimming: 6 bases; junction bases outside the gene matches: 8. CDR1 and CDR2 (germline): MNHEY, SMNVEV (reference sequence). CDR3 size: 15 residues. In nucleotides, the CDR3 is TGTGCCAGCAGTTTTGGATTAGCGGGAATGGATACGCAGTATTTT. This translates into CASSFGLAGMDTQYF.

J is TRBJ1-5 and V is TRBV19; TRBD1 matches at 7 bases. The CDR3 has 20 residues. The V gene's germline CDR1 is LNHDA and CDR2 SQIVND (reference sequence). J lost 4 bases, V lost 4 bases, and 22 bases had no gene match. CDR3 sequence: CASSRVTGSYTSLLNQPQHF. The CDR3 nucleotides read TGTGCCAGTAGTAGGGTGACAGGGAGCTATACCTCCCTGCTTAATCAGCCCCAGCATTTT.

This rearrangement joins TRBV28 to TRBJ1-2; D unclear. V lost 3 bases to trimming and J lost 1 base, with 6 bases between them. The CDR3 is 13 amino acids. Germline V gene sequence: CDR1 MDHEN, CDR2 SYDVKM. The chain's CDR3 is CASSFRFNYGYTF. As DNA, the CDR3 is TGTGCCAGCAGTTTTCGGTTTAACTATGGCTACACCTTC.

This rearrangement joins TRBV7-3 to TRBJ2-3; D not resolved. Germline-derived CDR1 and CDR2 are SGHTA and FQGTGA. This CDR3 is built from 13 residues. Between the trimmed V and J ends, which lost 4 bases and 3 bases, there was a span of 8 bases. CDR3 DNA sequence: TGTGCCAGCAGCTCGTCTCAGACAGATACGCAGTATTTT. Its translation: CASSSSQTDTQYF.

This clone has a handful of counts. The chain has TRBV7-6 and TRBJ2-7, with D possibly matching TRBD1 (6 bases). V lost 2 bases and J 6 bases, leaving 11 bases between the germline ends. Germline assignment: CDR1 SGHVS and CDR2 FNYEAQ. The CDR3 runs 13 residues. CDR3 residues: CASSLRIQGEQYF. DNA of the CDR3: TGTGCCAGCAGCTTAAGGATACAGGGCGAGCAGTACTTC.

This chain links TRBV30 with TRBJ2-1; 7 positions match TRBD2. In germline, CDR1 is GTSNPN, CDR2 SVGIG (reference sequence). With 5 bases clipped from V and 1 base from J, the junction kept 8 bases outside the gene matches. The CDR3 covers 15 residues. The CDR3 is CAWYGGGSSYNEQFF. As DNA, the CDR3 is TGTGCCTGGTACGGAGGCGGGAGTTCCTACAATGAGCAGTTCTTC.

The sample holds one count of this clone. The V call is TRBV7-9, the J call TRBJ2-1, with 10 bases fitting TRBD2. With 3 bases clipped from V and 9 bases from J, the junction kept 8 bases outside the gene matches. CDR3 length: 15 residues. The germline gives CDR1 SEHNR, CDR2 FQNEAQ (reference sequence). The chain's CDR3 is CASSFDSGRFGEQFF. DNA for the CDR3: TGTGCCAGCAGCTTTGATAGCGGGAGGTTTGGTGAGCAGTTCTTC. Full variable domain (missing parts from reference TRBV7-9 and TRBJ2-1): DTGVSQNPRHKITKRGQNVTFRCDPISEHNRLYWYRQTLGQGPEFLTYFQNEAQLEKSRLLSDRFSAERPKGSFSTLEIQRTEQGDSAMYLCASSFDSGRFGEQFFGPGTRLTVL.

The V and J genes are TRBV14 and TRBJ1-2, with 8 positions matching TRBD1. Germline V gene sequence: CDR1 SGHDN, CDR2 FVKESK. The CDR3 consists of 14 residues. V was clipped by 4 bases and J by 4 bases; unmatched bases: 5. DNA for the CDR3: TGTGCCAGCAGCCCCAGACAGGGGCCCTATGGCTACACCTTC. Amino acids: CASSPRQGPYGYTF.

The J gene is TRBJ1-2, the V gene TRBV6-1; 7 bases agree with TRBD1. CDR1 MNHNS and CDR2 SASEGT come from the germline V gene. This CDR3 spans 13 amino acids. V was pared by 5 bases and J by 8 bases, with 8 bases of the junction left unmatched. The CDR3 DNA follows: TGTGCCAGCAGTCTATTACAGGGGCACGGCTACACCTTC. Translated, it gives CASSLLQGHGYTF.

This CDR3 reads CASSLSPFSINEQFF. The CDR3 DNA is TGTGCCAGCAGCTTATCGCCGTTTAGCATAAATGAGCAGTTCTTC. This chain joins TRBV7-2 and TRBJ2-1; D gene unclear. The CDR3 loop spans 15 amino acids. V was pared by 2 bases and J by 7 bases, with 15 bases between. Germline lookup yields CDR1 SGHTA and CDR2 FQGNSA. Combining the CDR3 with reference TRBV7-2 and TRBJ2-1 gives the whole variable domain GAGVSQSPSNKVTEKGKDVELRCDPISGHTALYWYRQSLGQGLEFLIYFQGNSAPDKSGLPSDRFSAERTGGSVSTLTIQRTQQEDSAVYLCASSLSPFSINEQFFGPGTRLTVL.